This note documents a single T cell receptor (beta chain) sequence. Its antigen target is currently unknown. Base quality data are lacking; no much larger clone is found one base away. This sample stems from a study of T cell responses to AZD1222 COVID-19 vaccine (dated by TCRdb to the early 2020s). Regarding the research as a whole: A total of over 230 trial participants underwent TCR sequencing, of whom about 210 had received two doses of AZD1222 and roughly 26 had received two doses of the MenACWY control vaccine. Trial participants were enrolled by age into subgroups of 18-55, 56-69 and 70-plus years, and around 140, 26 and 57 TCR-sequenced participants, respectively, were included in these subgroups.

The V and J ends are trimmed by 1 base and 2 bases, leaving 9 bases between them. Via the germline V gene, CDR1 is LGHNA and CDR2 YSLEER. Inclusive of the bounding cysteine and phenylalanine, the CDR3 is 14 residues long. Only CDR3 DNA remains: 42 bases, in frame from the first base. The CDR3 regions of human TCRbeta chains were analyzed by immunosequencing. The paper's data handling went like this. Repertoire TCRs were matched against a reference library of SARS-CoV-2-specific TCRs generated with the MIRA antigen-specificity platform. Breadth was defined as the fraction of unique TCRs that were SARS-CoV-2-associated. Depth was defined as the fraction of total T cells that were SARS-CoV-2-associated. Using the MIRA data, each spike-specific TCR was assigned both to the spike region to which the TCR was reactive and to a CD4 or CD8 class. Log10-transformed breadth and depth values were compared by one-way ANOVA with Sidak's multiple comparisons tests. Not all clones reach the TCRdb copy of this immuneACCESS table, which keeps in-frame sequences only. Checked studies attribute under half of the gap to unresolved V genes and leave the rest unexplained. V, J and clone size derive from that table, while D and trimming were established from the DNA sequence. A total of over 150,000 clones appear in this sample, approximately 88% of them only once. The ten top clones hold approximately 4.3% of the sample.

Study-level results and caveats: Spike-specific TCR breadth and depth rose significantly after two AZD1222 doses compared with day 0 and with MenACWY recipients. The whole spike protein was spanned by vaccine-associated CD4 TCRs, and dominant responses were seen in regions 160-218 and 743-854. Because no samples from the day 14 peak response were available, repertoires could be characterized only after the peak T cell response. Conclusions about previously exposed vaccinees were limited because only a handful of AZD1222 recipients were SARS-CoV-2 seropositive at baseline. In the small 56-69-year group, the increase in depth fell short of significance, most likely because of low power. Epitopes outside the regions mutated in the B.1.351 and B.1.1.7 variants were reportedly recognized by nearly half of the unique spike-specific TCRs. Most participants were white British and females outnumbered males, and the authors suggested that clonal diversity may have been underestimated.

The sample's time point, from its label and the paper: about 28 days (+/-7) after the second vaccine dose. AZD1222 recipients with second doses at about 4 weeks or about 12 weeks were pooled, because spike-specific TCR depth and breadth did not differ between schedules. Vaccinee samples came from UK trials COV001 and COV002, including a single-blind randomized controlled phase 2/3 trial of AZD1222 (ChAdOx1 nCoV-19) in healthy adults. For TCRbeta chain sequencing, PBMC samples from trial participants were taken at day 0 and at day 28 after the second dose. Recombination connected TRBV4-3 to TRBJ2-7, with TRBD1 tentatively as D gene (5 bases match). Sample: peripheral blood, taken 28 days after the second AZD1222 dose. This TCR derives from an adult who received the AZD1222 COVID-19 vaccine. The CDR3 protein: CASSQGRQTYEQYF. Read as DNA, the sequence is TGCGCCAGCAGCCAAGGGAGACAGACCTACGAGCAGTACTTC.